The present T cell receptor (beta chain) was sequenced within a study of blood T cell repertoires in COVID-19 (TCRdb year 2020). The study in broad terms: The collaborator samples originated in the United States, Italy and Spain and spanned the acute and convalescent phases of COVID-19. Where available, HLA class I and class II types were taken from metadata supplied by the sample provider and were not determined by assay-based typing. The material from the prospective study consisted of cDNA or gDNA derived from T cells, B-cell-depleted T cells, or PBMCs. The repertoires were released in a freely available public database intended as a resource for research on the immune response to SARS-CoV-2. Nearly every sample came with metadata listing a de-identified subject ID, COVID-19 status, age in years and sex. The dataset comprised deeply sampled blood TCRbeta repertoires from subjects exposed to, actively infected with, or recovered from COVID-19. The samples were drawn from two sources: the first 160 participants of the ongoing ImmuneRACE study, and 950 to 1,500 subjects contributed by 6 global collaborators.

Concerning this clone itself: It lacks a known antigen. Base quality data are lacking; no much larger clone is found one base away.

Study-wide findings and limitations: The quantity of clinical and demographic metadata differed by source and by participant and was supplied without curation.

TCRbeta CDR3 regions were amplified from genomic DNA using the immunoSEQ Assay, a bias-controlled multiplex PCR. Processing in the source paper ran as follows. The number of nucleated cells in each sample was estimated by amplification of reference gene primers within the assay. Sequence reads were collapsed and filtered to measure the absolute abundance of every unique TCRbeta CDR3 rearrangement. Productive Simpson clonality was computed per sample as the square root of Simpson's diversity index over productive rearrangements. TCRdb provides this immuneACCESS table in a form limited to in-frame rearrangements. Some clones are lacking; in checked studies, under half of them reflect an unresolved V gene, and why the rest are absent is not known. The V and J calls and clone size are taken from that table; D and trimming were inferred from the DNA. The sample includes 300,000 to 400,000 clones, with approximately 92% observed a single time. The ten largest clones take up approximately 1% of the sample.

The CDR3 contains 21 residues, cysteine and phenylalanine counted. Just the 63-base CDR3 DNA is kept, in frame starting at base 1. From the germline V gene, CDR1 is MGHRA and CDR2 is YSYEKL. V lost 3 bases and J lost 2 bases, and the count of bases not matched to a germline gene is 15. Participants in the prospective study were enrolled through a virtual design, were aged about 18 to 100 years, and lived in under 25 United States geographic areas. In the prospective study, participants were assigned to cohorts based on the clinical history participants reported in a screening survey and a study questionnaire. For ImmuneRACE Cohort 3, a participant was defined as recovered based on two consecutive negative NP/OP PCR tests, clearance by a healthcare professional, or resolution of symptoms. Each participant in the prospective study had whole blood, serum and a nasopharyngeal or oropharyngeal swab collected by mobile phlebotomists. Over a 2-month period, participants in the prospective study had the option of providing additional blood draws and questionnaires. Before DNA extraction, blood samples from the prospective study were shipped at room temperature or frozen.

In this chain, TRBV4-1 is recombined with TRBJ2-1; a stretch of 14 junction bases matches TRBD2. This TCR was sampled from a man aged 18 to 35 who had recovered from COVID-19. The sample consisted of PBMCs or T cells enriched from blood (not recorded which). The CDR3 corresponds to CASSHPQWTSGGRLTYNEQFF. The DNA is as follows: TGCGCCAGCAGCCATCCCCAGTGGACTAGCGGGGGGCGATTGACCTACAATGAGCAGTTCTTC.